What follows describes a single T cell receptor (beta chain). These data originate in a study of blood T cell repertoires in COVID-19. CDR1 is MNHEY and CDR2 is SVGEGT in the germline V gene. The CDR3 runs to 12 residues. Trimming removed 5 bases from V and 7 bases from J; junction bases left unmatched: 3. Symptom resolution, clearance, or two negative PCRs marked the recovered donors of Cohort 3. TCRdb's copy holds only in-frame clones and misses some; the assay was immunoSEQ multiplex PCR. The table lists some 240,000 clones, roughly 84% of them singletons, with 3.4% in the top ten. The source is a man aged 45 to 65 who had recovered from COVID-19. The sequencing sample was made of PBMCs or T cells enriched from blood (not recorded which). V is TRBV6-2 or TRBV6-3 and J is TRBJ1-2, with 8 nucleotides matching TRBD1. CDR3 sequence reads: CASSRTGIGYTF. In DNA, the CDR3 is TGTGCCAGCAGTCGGACAGGGATTGGCTACACCTTC.